This T cell receptor (beta chain) was sequenced in a study of beta chain features in type 1 diabetes (dated by TCRdb to the late 2010s). Background on the whole study: No differences in mean age, gender distribution, total cell number or subset yield were found between patients and healthy donors. A total of roughly 98,000,000 sorted cells were examined across all samples, and RNA yield correlated strongly with the number of cells per subset. In the study, recently diagnosed type 1 diabetes patients and matched healthy donors were compared on the TCRB repertoires of their sorted circulating CD4+ T cell subsets. Regulatory and stem cell-like memory subsets were isolated from only 8 patients and roughly 8 healthy donors, whereas naive and central memory subsets came from all 28 donors. The full study reports these points: Shorter templates might have been favored by PCR, but patient and control samples were amplified and corrected together, so both groups would have been affected equally by any skew. A moderate but significant shortening of TCRB CDR3 length was observed in type 1 diabetes patients in all four CD4+ subsets. Naive, central memory and regulatory TCRB repertoires appeared more similar among patients than among healthy donors. Sequencing cDNA rather than genomic DNA could over-represent highly expressing activated cells, although activation and CD3 levels did not differ between groups. At VDJ recombination sites, patients with type 1 diabetes made fewer insertions and deleted more nucleotides, a pattern implying thymic rearrangement abnormalities. HLA sub-analyses involved small numbers of individuals, so any influence of HLA type on TCRB rearrangement remained unresolved.

This clone was found a few times. Its antigen is still unknown. No base quality values were provided; no much bigger clone lies one nucleotide off. Each donor gave one peripheral blood draw, averaging about 120 mL, which was collected into heparinised tubes. A BD FACSAria II was used to sort naive, central memory, regulatory and stem cell-like memory CD4+ T cells with a panel that included CD45RO, CCR7, CD25, CD127, CD95 and CD27. All sorted populations exceeded 95% purity. PBMCs were separated immediately by Lymphoprep density gradient centrifugation and were stained directly, without being cultured. So that batch effects would be minimized, each experiment stained and sorted samples in pairs, pairing one healthy donor with one patient. All of the isolated RNA was reverse transcribed with the High Capacity cDNA Reverse Transcription Kit, so expressed TCRB transcripts were sequenced. Deep immunoSEQ sequencing was applied to naive, central memory and regulatory T cell samples, giving an average of around 4 million total reads per sample. Sorted cells were lysed in RLT buffer and RNA was extracted with DNase-treated RNeasy Micro or Mini kits, depending on cell number. Each cell subset was processed separately to prevent cross-contamination, with patient and healthy donor samples processed together. The immunoSEQ multiplex PCR was used to amplify TCRB sequences from cDNA, yielding 87-bp fragments that span the CDR3 region. Sequencing of the amplicons was done on the Illumina HiSeq platform. Per the original workflow: PCR bias was corrected computationally using synthetic template baselines, and reads within Hamming distance 2 were collapsed, with unmergeable singletons discarded. By aligning reads against IMGT, V, D and J genes, CDR3 length, and insertions or deletions at six rearrangement sites were assigned. Clonotype counts were normalized to sorted cell number within each subset before computing true diversity and Gini coefficients with the tcR R package. Repertoire sharing was quantified using the overlap coefficient calculated on TCRB nucleotide sequences. TCRdb retrieved this table from immuneACCESS and kept in-frame rearrangements only. Not all clones are present; in checked studies, unresolved V genes account for under half, and no reason is known for the remainder. V, J and clone size are those of that table, while D and trimming were read from the DNA. Counted in this sample were 160,000 or so clones; 7.5% to 9.5% of them appeared once. Approximately 2.2% of the sample goes to the ten largest clones.

The CDR3 starts with the cysteine, ends with the phenylalanine, and has 17 residues. Only CDR3 DNA remains: 51 bases, in frame from the first base. The germline V gene supplies CDR1 MGHRA and CDR2 YSYEKL. Unmatched junction bases come to 14, with V trimmed by 3 bases and J by 4 bases. The clonotype comes from a woman between 18 and 30 years old in good health. The source material was central memory CD4+ T cells from blood. The chain uses TRBV4-1 and TRBJ2-5; 7 central bases correspond to TRBD1. The DNA reads TGCGCCAGCAGCCACCCAAACCTTGGGACAGTGCGAGAGACCCAGTACTTC. This yields the protein CASSHPNLGTVRETQYF.